Listed here is a single TCR beta chain. Antigen unknown. This specimen comes from a study of cytomegalovirus exposure and HLA in healthy donors. Background on the study: Earlier results showed almost 120 million unique TCR beta sequences derived from about 179 million T cells. Researchers found that around 80% of a few hundred genotyped donors fell within the Caucasian-associated ancestry cluster. Whole-study findings and limits: The majority of CMV-associated TCR beta chains were reported as apparently HLA-restricted in a later analysis.

It was with 60 Vbeta and 13 Jbeta primers that the PCR ran. Method: immunoSEQ multiplex PCR; TCRdb's copy keeps in-frame clones and lacks some. The sample holds some 88,000 clones; approximately 57% are singletons and the top ten take roughly 6.8%. Germline loops: CDR1 MNHNY, CDR2 SVGAGI (reference sequence). Trimming removed 6 bases from V and 7 bases from J; junction bases left unmatched: 12. CDR3 size: 15 residues. This chain joins TRBV6-6 and TRBJ2-7, with TRBD2 matching over 10 bases. Sequencing was performed on PBMCs. The origin of this receptor is a woman in her 30s in good health and CMV-seronegative. In DNA, the CDR3 is TGTGCCAGCAGACCACCGGGACTAGCGTCTGAAGAGCAGTACTTC. Its protein product is CASRPPGLASEEQYF.